The clone carrying this T cell receptor beta chain was seen only once. V gave up 1 base and J gave up 7 bases, with 10 bases separating them. Germline assignment: CDR1 MNHNS and CDR2 SASEGT. The CDR3 has 13 residues. The sample is drawn from a study of OX40 agonist ivuxolimab in advanced cancers. Across the whole study: Patients were dosed with the agonistic anti-OX40 (CD134) antibody ivuxolimab.

TCRdb's copy holds only in-frame clones and misses some; the assay was immunoSEQ multiplex PCR. The repertoire holds about 46,000 clones, with 82% as singletons. Autoimmune disease history or systemic immunosuppression barred patients. Sequences were derived from CD4+ or CD8+ T cells sorted from blood, sampled in a trial of the OX40 agonist ivuxolimab. This TCR was recovered from an adult with an advanced solid tumor such as melanoma, head and neck, liver or kidney cancer. The chain couples TRBV6-1 to TRBJ1-1; D not resolved. The DNA of the CDR3 is TGTGCCAGCAGTGAAGTCCTGGTAGGTGAAGCTTTCTTT. Residues: CASSEVLVGEAFF.